Listed below are T cell receptor beta chains from one sample, sequenced in a study of beta chain features in type 1 diabetes. Data came from immunoSEQ multiplex PCR; TCRdb stores just in-frame clones and leaves some out. The sample includes about 660,000 clones, about 14% of them seen just once. The sample consisted of naive CD4+ T cells from blood. The receptors were gathered from a man younger than 35 with type 1 diabetes. Both conserved end residues are part of each CDR3. D genes are given only for firm matches. Only some rows state a clone size, as once, few, many or a class for expanded clones.

v_call,d_call,j_call,clone_size,cdr3_nt,cdr3_aa
TRBV30,TRBD1,TRBJ2-2,few,TGTGCCTGGAGGGGACAGGTGAACACCGGGGAGCTGTTTTTT,CAWRGQVNTGELFF
TRBV30,TRBD1,TRBJ2-5,few,TGTGCCTGGAGCGCGGCCAGGGGGCGTCAAGAGACCCAGTACTTC,CAWSAARGRQETQYF
TRBV4-2,TRBD1,TRBJ1-1,few,TGTGCCAGCAGCCAAGGACAGGGGCCCGTGAACACTGAAGCTTTCTTT,CASSQGQGPVNTEAFF
TRBV28,NA,TRBJ1-1,few,TGTGCCAGCAGTTCGCCGGAGGGGGTAAACACTGAAGCTTTCTTT,CASSSPEGVNTEAFF
TRBV7-2,NA,TRBJ2-5,few,TGTGCCAGCAGCCTTGTCCTAAAGTACGAGACCCAGTACTTC,CASSLVLKYETQYF
TRBV4-1,NA,TRBJ2-4,NA,TGCGCCAGCAGCCCAATGGGAGTTCCGCCAAACATTCAGTACTTC,CASSPMGVPPNIQYF
TRBV18,TRBD1,TRBJ1-2,NA,TGTGCCAGCTCACCCCGGGACAGCGGGGGGGATGCGGCCTATGGCTACACCTTC,CASSPRDSGGDAAYGYTF
TRBV5-1,NA,TRBJ2-1,few,TGCGCCAGCAGCTTGGGACAGGAGTACAATGAGCAGTTCTTC,CASSLGQEYNEQFF
TRBV30,NA,TRBJ2-3,NA,TGTGCCTGGAGTGTACGGGGCAGCCTCACAGATACGCAGTATTTT,CAWSVRGSLTDTQYF
TRBV18,TRBD1,TRBJ1-5,NA,TGTGCCAGCTCACCTGGGACAGGCCGAATGAATCAGCCCCAGCATTTT,CASSPGTGRMNQPQHF
TRBV7-9,NA,TRBJ1-2,NA,TGTGCCAGCAGCCTTAGGCGACTCACAAACCCTAACTATGGCTACACCTTC,CASSLRRLTNPNYGYTF